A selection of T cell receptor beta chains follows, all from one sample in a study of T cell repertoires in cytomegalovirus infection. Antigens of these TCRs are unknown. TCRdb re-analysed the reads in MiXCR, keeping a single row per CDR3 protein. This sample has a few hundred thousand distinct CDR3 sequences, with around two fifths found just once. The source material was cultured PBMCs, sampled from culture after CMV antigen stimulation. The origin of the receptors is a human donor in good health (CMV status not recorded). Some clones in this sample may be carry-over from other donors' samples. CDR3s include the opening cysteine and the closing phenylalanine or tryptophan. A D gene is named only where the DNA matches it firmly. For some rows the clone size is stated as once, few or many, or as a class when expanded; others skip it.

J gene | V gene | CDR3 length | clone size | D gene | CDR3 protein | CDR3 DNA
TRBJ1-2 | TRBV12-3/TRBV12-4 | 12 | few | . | CASSLGSNRYTF | TGTGCCAGCAGTTTAGGGAGTAATCGCTACACCTTC
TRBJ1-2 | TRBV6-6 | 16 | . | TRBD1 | CASSAFDRGLNYGYTF | TGTGCCAGCAGTGCCTTTGACAGGGGGCTTAACTATGGCTACACCTTC
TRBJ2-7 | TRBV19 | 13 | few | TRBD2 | CASRTSGSFEQYF | TGTGCCAGTAGGACTAGCGGGAGCTTCGAGCAGTACTTC
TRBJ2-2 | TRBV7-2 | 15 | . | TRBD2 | CASSLVWGGTGELFF | TGTGCCAGCAGCTTAGTGTGGGGGGGCACCGGGGAGCTGTTTTTT
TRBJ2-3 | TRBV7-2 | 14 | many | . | CASSFGSRGDTQYF | TGTGCCAGCAGCTTTGGGTCTCGGGGAGATACGCAGTATTTT
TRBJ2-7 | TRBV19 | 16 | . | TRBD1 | CASSPPTGRGPYEQYF | TGTGCCAGTAGTCCCCCAACTGGCAGGGGGCCCTACGAGCAGTACTTC
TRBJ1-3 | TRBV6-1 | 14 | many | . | CASSEDSSGNTIYF | TGTGCCAGCAGCGAGGATAGCTCTGGAAACACCATATATTTT
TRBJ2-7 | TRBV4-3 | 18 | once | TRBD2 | CASSQRTSGSYISYEQYF | TGCGCCAGCAGCCAACGGACTAGCGGGAGTTATATCTCCTACGAGCAGTACTTC
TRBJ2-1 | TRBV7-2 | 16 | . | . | CASSPFGQGKAVEQFF | TGTGCCAGCAGCCCCTTCGGGCAGGGTAAAGCCGTTGAGCAGTTCTTC
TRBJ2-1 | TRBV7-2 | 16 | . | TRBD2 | CASSSIGLAAHNEQFF | TGTGCCAGCAGCTCCATCGGACTAGCAGCCCACAATGAGCAGTTCTTC
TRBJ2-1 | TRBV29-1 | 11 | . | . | CSGQGSHEQFF | TGCAGCGGCCAGGGGTCCCATGAGCAGTTCTTC
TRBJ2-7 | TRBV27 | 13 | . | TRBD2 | CASDSNPPRGEYF | TGTGCCAGCGACTCAAACCCCCCTCGGGGGGAGTACTTC
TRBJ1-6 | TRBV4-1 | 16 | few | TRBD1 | CASSHMAGGSLSPLHF | TGCGCCAGCAGCCATATGGCAGGGGGCTCTCTTTCACCCCTCCACTTT
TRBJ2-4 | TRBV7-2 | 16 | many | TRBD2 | CASSPLGLAGGHIQYF | TGTGCCAGCAGCCCGCTTGGACTAGCGGGGGGGCACATTCAGTACTTC
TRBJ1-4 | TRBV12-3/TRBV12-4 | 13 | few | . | CASSLTPNEKLFF | TGTGCCAGCAGCCTGACCCCTAATGAAAAACTGTTTTTT
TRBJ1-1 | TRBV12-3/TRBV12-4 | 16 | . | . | CASSLVRGGKNTEAFF | TGTGCCAGCAGTTTGGTCAGGGGCGGGAAGAACACTGAAGCTTTCTTT
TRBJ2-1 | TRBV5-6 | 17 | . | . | CASSPRPRASSYNEQFF | TGTGCCAGCAGCCCGAGGCCCAGGGCTAGCTCCTACAATGAGCAGTTCTTC
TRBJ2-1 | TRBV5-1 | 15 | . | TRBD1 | CASSFTGTGDNEQFF | TGCGCCAGCAGCTTCACCGGGACAGGGGACAATGAGCAGTTCTTC
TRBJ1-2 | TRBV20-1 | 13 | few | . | CSAGRQTNYGYTF | TGCAGTGCTGGGAGGCAGACGAACTATGGCTACACCTTC
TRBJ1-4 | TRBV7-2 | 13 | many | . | CASSTGRLEKLFF | TGTGCCAGCAGCACGGGACGGCTTGAAAAACTGTTTTTT
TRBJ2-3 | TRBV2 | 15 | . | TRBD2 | CASRGTSGPTDTQYF | TGTGCCAGCAGAGGGACTAGCGGCCCCACAGATACGCAGTATTTT
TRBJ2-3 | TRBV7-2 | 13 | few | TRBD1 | CASHETGINTQYF | TGTGCCAGCCACGAGACAGGGATCAATACGCAGTATTTT
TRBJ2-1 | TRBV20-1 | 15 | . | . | CSARDGSRTYNEQFF | TGCAGTGCTAGAGATGGGAGTAGGACCTACAATGAGCAGTTCTTC
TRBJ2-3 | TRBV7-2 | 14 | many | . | CASRRGSSTDTQYF | TGTGCCAGCAGACGGGGCTCTAGCACAGATACGCAGTATTTT
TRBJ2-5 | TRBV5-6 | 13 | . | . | CASSAGIQETQYF | TGTGCCAGCAGCGCCGGGATCCAAGAGACCCAGTACTTC
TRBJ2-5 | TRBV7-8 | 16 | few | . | CASRAERVPRGRTQYF | TGTGCCAGCCGGGCGGAGCGGGTGCCAAGGGGTAGGACCCAGTACTTC
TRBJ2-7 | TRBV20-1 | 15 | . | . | CSARSGDGISYEQYF | TGCAGTGCTAGATCCGGGGACGGGATCTCCTACGAGCAGTACTTC
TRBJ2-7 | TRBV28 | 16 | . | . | CASSPPGTAGSYEQYF | TGTGCCAGCAGCCCTCCCGGGACGGCCGGTTCCTACGAGCAGTACTTC
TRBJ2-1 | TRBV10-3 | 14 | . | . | CATHTRSSYNEQFF | TGTGCCACCCACACTAGGAGCTCCTACAATGAGCAGTTCTTC
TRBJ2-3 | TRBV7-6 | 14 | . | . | CASSTTSPTDTQYF | TGTGCCAGCAGCACCACTAGCCCCACAGATACGCAGTATTTT
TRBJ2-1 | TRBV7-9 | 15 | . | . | CASTPPGQLYNEQFF | TGTGCCAGCACCCCCCCGGGACAACTCTACAATGAGCAGTTCTTC
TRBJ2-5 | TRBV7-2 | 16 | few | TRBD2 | CASSPRRGGNQETQYF | TGTGCCAGCAGCCCTCGTCGCGGGGGGAACCAAGAGACCCAGTACTTC
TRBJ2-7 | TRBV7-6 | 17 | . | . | CASSLAGGAGEDGEQYF | TGTGCCAGCAGCTTAGCGGGGGGGGCCGGGGAGGACGGCGAGCAGTACTTC
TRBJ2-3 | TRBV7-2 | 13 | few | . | CASSWRLLDTQYF | TGTGCCAGCAGCTGGAGGTTATTGGATACGCAGTATTTT
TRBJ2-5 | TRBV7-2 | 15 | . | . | CASSPNRGARETQYF | TGTGCCAGCAGCCCTAATAGGGGCGCCCGGGAGACCCAGTACTTC
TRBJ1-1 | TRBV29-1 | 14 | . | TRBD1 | CSVFDRASGTEAFF | TGCAGCGTCTTCGACAGGGCGTCGGGCACTGAAGCTTTCTTT
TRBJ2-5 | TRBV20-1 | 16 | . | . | CSARVPSLALQETQYF | TGCAGTGCTAGAGTCCCCTCCCTAGCGTTACAAGAGACCCAGTACTTC
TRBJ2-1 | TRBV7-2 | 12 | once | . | CASRTSRHEQFF | TGTGCCAGCAGGACCTCAAGGCATGAGCAGTTCTTC
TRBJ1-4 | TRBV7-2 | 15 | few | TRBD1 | CASSLGDRDGEKLFF | TGTGCCAGCAGCTTAGGGGACAGGGACGGTGAAAAACTGTTTTTT
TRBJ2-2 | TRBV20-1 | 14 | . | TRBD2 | CSAPSGGNTGELFF | TGCAGTGCTCCTAGCGGGGGGAACACCGGGGAGCTGTTTTTT
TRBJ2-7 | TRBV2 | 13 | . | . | CASSLDVSYEQYF | TGTGCCAGCAGCCTGGATGTCTCCTACGAGCAGTACTTC
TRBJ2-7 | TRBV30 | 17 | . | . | CAWSASSTSPTPYEQYF | TGTGCCTGGAGTGCCTCATCCACTAGTCCTACGCCCTACGAGCAGTACTTC
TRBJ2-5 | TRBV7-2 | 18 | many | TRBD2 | CASSSFLLALNGGETQYF | TGTGCCAGCAGCTCGTTCTTACTAGCCCTTAACGGGGGGGAGACCCAGTACTTC
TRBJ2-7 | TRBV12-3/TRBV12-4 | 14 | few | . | CASKGSMGSYEQYF | TGTGCCAGCAAAGGGAGTATGGGTTCCTACGAGCAGTACTTC
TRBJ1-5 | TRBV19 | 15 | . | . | CASSPRWVSDQPQHF | TGTGCCAGTAGTCCTCGATGGGTCTCGGATCAGCCCCAGCATTTT
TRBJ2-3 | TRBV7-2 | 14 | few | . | CASSPQHSTDTQYF | TGTGCCAGCAGCCCACAACACAGCACAGATACGCAGTATTTT
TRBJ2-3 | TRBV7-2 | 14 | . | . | CASSPLVQTDTQYF | TGTGCCAGCAGCCCACTAGTACAGACAGATACGCAGTATTTT
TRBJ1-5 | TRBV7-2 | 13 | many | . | CASSLDGNQPQHF | TGTGCCAGCAGCTTAGACGGCAATCAGCCCCAGCATTTT
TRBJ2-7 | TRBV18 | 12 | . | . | CASSPVPYEQYF | TGTGCCAGCTCACCCGTCCCCTACGAGCAGTACTTC
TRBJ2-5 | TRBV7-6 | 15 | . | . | CASSLGSSAKETQYF | TGTGCCAGCAGCTTAGGTTCTAGCGCTAAAGAGACCCAGTACTTC
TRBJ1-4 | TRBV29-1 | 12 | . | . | CSAAGGARKLFF | TGCAGCGCCGCCGGGGGGGCGAGAAAACTGTTTTTT
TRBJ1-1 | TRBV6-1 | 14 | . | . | CASTKTGYYTEAFF | TGTGCCAGCACCAAAACAGGGTATTACACTGAAGCTTTCTTT
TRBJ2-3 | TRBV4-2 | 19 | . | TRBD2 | CASTRKPSGGADSTDTQYF | TGTGCCAGCACCCGGAAACCTAGCGGGGGGGCCGATTCAACAGATACGCAGTATTTT
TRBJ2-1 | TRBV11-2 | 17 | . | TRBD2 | CASSLHTLVAGVNEQFF | TGTGCCAGCAGCCTTCACACACTAGTAGCGGGCGTGAATGAGCAGTTCTTC
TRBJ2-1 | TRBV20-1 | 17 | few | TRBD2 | CSTEAKGERELWNEQFF | TGCAGTACTGAGGCGAAGGGGGAGCGGGAGTTATGGAATGAGCAGTTCTTC
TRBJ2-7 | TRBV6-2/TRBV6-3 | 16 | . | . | CASSYSTDKGLYEQYF | TGTGCCAGCAGTTACTCGACGGATAAAGGACTCTACGAGCAGTACTTC
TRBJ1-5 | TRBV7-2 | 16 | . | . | CASSPITRDLGQPQHF | TGTGCCAGCAGTCCCATCACGAGGGACCTCGGTCAGCCCCAGCATTTT
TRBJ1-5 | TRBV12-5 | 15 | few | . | CASEGGSGGNQPQHF | TGTGCTAGTGAGGGCGGCAGCGGGGGCAATCAGCCCCAGCATTTT